This entry describes one T cell receptor beta chain. The target antigen is unknown. This specimen comes from a study of shared clonotypes between healthy human individuals. Naive-designated CD8 cells lacked CD45RO, were positively enriched for CCR7, and omitted terminally differentiated effector memory CD45RA+ cells. Assay used: immunoSEQ multiplex PCR; TCRdb lists only in-frame clones, some missing. The data contain about 2 million clones, about 94% of them singletons. The germline CDR1 and CDR2 sequences are MNHNY and SVGAGI (reference sequence). The CDR3 is made up of 14 amino acids. Trimming cost V 2 bases and J 0 bases, with 7 bases left between them. Findings of the study overall: Clonotypes shared by all four sorted-subset donors had higher generation probabilities than non-shared clonotypes.

The TCR comes from a man aged 18 to 30 in good health. Source material: naive CD8+ T cells sorted from blood. This chain uses TRBV6-6 with TRBJ1-1; D is possibly TRBD1 (5 bases). CDR3 nucleotides: TGTGCCAGCAGTTACAGGACACTGAACACTGAAGCTTTCTTT. Its translation is CASSYRTLNTEAFF.